This T cell receptor (beta chain) was recovered during a study of cytomegalovirus exposure and HLA in healthy donors. The PCR employed 60 Vbeta primers together with 13 Jbeta primers. The assay was immunoSEQ multiplex PCR, and TCRdb's table has in-frame clones only and misses some. The sample has around 91,000 clones, roughly 78% seen once. The J segment lost 3 bases and the V segment lost 7 bases, leaving 5 bases of the junction unmatched. The CDR3 runs 16 residues. The germline CDR1 and CDR2 sequences are LNHDA and SQIVND (reference sequence). The chain employs TRBV19 and TRBJ2-4; TRBD2 aligns across 14 bases. Material: PBMCs. This sequence originates from a male donor in good health and CMV-seropositive. The CDR3 DNA reads TGTGCCAGTATGGGACTAGCGGGAGTGGGCAAAAACATTCAGTACTTC. Amino acids: CASMGLAGVGKNIQYF.